This is a list of T cell receptor beta chains from one sample in a study of beta chain features in type 1 diabetes. TCRdb's table, derived via immunoSEQ multiplex PCR, lists solely in-frame clones and lacks some. This table holds about half a million clones, about an eighth found once. Material for sequencing was naive CD4+ T cells from blood. The receptor set was obtained from a woman aged 18-29 years in good health. CDR3s include the opening cysteine and the closing phenylalanine or tryptophan. The D gene is left open where the match is weak. Only part of the rows carry a size: once, few, many, or a class if the clone is expanded.

v_call	j_call	clone_size	d_call	cdr3_aa	cdr3_nt
TRBV7-3	TRBJ2-1	.	TRBD2	CASSLTTSGLNQFF	TGTGCCAGCAGCTTAACGACCTCGGGACTAAACCAGTTCTTC
TRBV18	TRBJ2-5	few	TRBD1	CASSMDRAQETQYF	TGTGCCAGCTCAATGGACAGGGCACAAGAGACCCAGTACTTC
TRBV5-4	TRBJ1-4	.	TRBD1	CASSFTGASNEKLFF	TGTGCCAGCAGCTTTACAGGGGCCTCTAATGAAAAACTGTTTTTT
TRBV7-2	TRBJ2-3	few	.	CASGAGRTDTQYF	TGTGCCAGCGGCGCAGGGAGGACAGATACGCAGTATTTT
TRBV20-1	TRBJ1-1	.	.	CSARDVNLAFF	TGCAGTGCCAGGGACGTAAATTTGGCTTTCTTT
TRBV10-3	TRBJ2-5	few	TRBD1	CAIGGQGTQYF	TGTGCCATCGGGGGACAGGGGACCCAGTACTTC
TRBV18	TRBJ2-1	.	.	CASTAADISYNEQFF	TGTGCCAGCACAGCCGCGGACATCTCCTACAATGAGCAGTTCTTC
TRBV15	TRBJ2-6	.	.	CATSRQGIISGANVLTF	TGTGCCACCAGCCGTCAAGGCATCATCTCTGGGGCCAACGTCCTGACTTTC
TRBV2	TRBJ1-1	.	.	CASSYTAAEAFF	TGTGCCAGCAGTTATACAGCGGCTGAAGCTTTCTTT
TRBV11-2	TRBJ2-3	.	.	CASSFMADTQYF	TGTGCCAGCAGCTTCATGGCAGATACGCAGTATTTT
TRBV7-2	TRBJ1-1	few	TRBD1	CASSRQGSYTEAFF	TGTGCCAGCAGCCGACAGGGTAGTTACACTGAAGCTTTCTTT
TRBV30	TRBJ2-2	.	TRBD2	CAWQPGLATGELFF	TGTGCCTGGCAACCGGGACTAGCGACCGGGGAGCTGTTTTTT
TRBV5-1	TRBJ1-4	.	.	CASSLGVSATNEKLFF	TGCGCCAGCAGCTTGGGAGTCAGTGCAACTAATGAAAAACTGTTTTTT
TRBV4-3	TRBJ1-6	few	TRBD1	CASNHRGHSPLHF	TGCGCCAGCAATCACAGGGGTCATTCACCCCTCCACTTT
TRBV29-1	TRBJ1-1	.	.	CSVGVTVNTEAFF	TGCAGCGTTGGCGTTACTGTGAACACTGAAGCTTTCTTT
TRBV5-4	TRBJ1-2	few	TRBD1	CASSRQGDGYTF	TGTGCCAGCAGTCGACAGGGAGATGGCTACACCTTC